The clone carrying this T cell receptor beta chain was seen only once. This record belongs to a study of blood T cell repertoires in COVID-19. Looking at the study overall: Material from acute and convalescent COVID-19 was sourced from the United States, Italy and Spain. T cells, B-cell-depleted T cells, or PBMCs supplied cDNA or gDNA.

Trimming left V 0 bases short and J 4 bases short, with 21 bases between. The length of the CDR3 is 18 residues. The V gene's germline CDR1 is MGHRA and CDR2 YSYEKL. Some clones are missing from TCRdb's copy, which holds only in-frame ones; the method was immunoSEQ multiplex PCR. The sample lists roughly 49,000 clones; around 86% were seen once. The specimen sequenced was peripheral blood. The sequence came from a man aged 50 to 59 with active COVID-19. The V gene is TRBV4-1, the J gene TRBJ1-1; D uncertain. The CDR3 region has the DNA TGCGCCAGCAGCCAAGAACAGCCGGGAATCGGGGTTATCACTGAAGCTTTCTTT. It codes for CASSQEQPGIGVITEAFF.